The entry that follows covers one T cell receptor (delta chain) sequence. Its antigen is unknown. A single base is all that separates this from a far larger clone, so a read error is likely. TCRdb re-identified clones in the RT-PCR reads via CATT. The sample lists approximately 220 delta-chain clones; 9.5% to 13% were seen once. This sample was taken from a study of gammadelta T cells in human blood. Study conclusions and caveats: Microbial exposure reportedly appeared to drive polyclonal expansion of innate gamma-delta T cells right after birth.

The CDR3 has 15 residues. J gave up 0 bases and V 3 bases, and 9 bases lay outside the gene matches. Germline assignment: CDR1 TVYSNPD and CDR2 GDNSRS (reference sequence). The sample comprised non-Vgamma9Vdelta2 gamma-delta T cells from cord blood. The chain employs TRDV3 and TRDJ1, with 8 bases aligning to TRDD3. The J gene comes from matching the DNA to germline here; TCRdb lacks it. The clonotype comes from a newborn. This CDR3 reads CAFQSIGGYTDKLIF. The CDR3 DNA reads TGTGCCTTCCAATCGATTGGGGGATACACCGATAAACTCATCTTT.